Listed here are 12 T cell receptor beta chains from one sample, sequenced in a study of blood T cell repertoires in COVID-19. The table came from immunoSEQ multiplex PCR; TCRdb's copy has only in-frame clones and leaves some out. The repertoire includes roughly 140,000 clones, 65% to 90% of them detected once, and 7.2% sits in the top ten. Sequenced input: peripheral blood. The receptors were gathered from a woman between 45 and 60 years old in a cohort sampled during active or convalescent COVID-19.

The gene calls are TRBV19 and TRBJ2-5; the match to TRBD1 covers 7 bases. Looked up from germline, CDR1 is LNHDA and CDR2 is SQIVND (reference sequence). The CDR3 totals 14 residues. The ends lost 5 bases at V and 3 bases at J; junction bases unmatched: 6. The CDR3 reads CASSPMGTEETQYF. The DNA for the CDR3 is TGTGCCAGTAGTCCCATGGGGACAGAAGAGACCCAGTACTTC.

The chain uses TRBV28 and TRBJ1-4; 10 bases match TRBD1. Germline lookup yields CDR1 MDHEN and CDR2 SYDVKM. Losses at the gene ends were 6 bases for V and 7 bases for J; bases not matched to a gene: 11. This CDR3 is 16 amino acids long. CDR3 nucleotide sequence: TGTGCCAGCAGCACGGGACAGGGGATGGGGGTTGAAAAACTGTTTTTT. Its protein is CASSTGQGMGVEKLFF. The complete variable domain, with remaining parts taken from reference TRBV28 and TRBJ1-4, reads DVKVTQSSRYLVKRTGEKVFLECVQDMDHENMFWYRQDPGLGLRLIYFSYDVKMKEKGDIPEGYSVSREKKERFSLILESASTNQTSMYLCASSTGQGMGVEKLFFGSGTQLSVL.

The gene calls are TRBV5-6 and TRBJ2-7; 8 nucleotides agree with TRBD1. This CDR3 contains 16 residues. After removal of 5 bases from V and 5 bases from J, the junction contained 15 bases not matched to a gene. CDR1 and CDR2 from the germline V gene are SGHDT and YYEEEE. CDR3 sequence reads: CASRLRPRTGNDEQYF. Written as DNA, the CDR3 is TGTGCCAGCAGGCTCCGTCCCCGGACAGGGAACGACGAGCAGTACTTC.

This clone was detected a few times. This chain connects TRBV2 to TRBJ2-7; 7 nucleotides match TRBD1. This CDR3 region has 15 residues. Unmatched junction bases numbered 18, after V lost 10 bases and J lost 6 bases. CDR1 is SNHLY, CDR2 FYNNEI, per germline. CDR3 DNA: TGTGCCACCTCGGGGATGAGACAGGGTCTGGGCGAGCAGTACTTC. This gives the protein CATSGMRQGLGEQYF.

The chain combines TRBV6-5 with TRBJ2-2; D is possibly TRBD2 (6 bases). CDR3 length equals 15 residues. Trimming removed 8 bases from V and 5 bases from J, with 18 bases in between. In germline, CDR1 is MNHEY, CDR2 SVGAGI. Written as DNA, the CDR3 is TGTGCCAGCCAAAGCAGTCTAGCGAGAACCGGGGAGCTGTTTTTT. Encoded protein: CASQSSLARTGELFF.

This sequence joins TRBV7-9 and TRBJ2-7; 12 nucleotides line up with TRBD1. Germline V gene lookup returns CDR1 SEHNR and CDR2 FQNEAQ (reference sequence). The junction had 19 bases not matched to a gene; V was cut back by 4 bases and J by 12 bases. The CDR3 contains 17 residues. This chain's CDR3 is CASSSPTGTGGAGYVYF. The CDR3 coding sequence is TGTGCCAGCAGCTCGCCGACCGGGACAGGGGGCGCAGGGTACGTGTACTTC.

This chain uses TRBV4-1 with TRBJ1-2; tentatively, D is TRBD1 (5 bases). Per germline, CDR1 MGHRA and CDR2 YSYEKL. The CDR3 has 14 residues. V was cut by 1 base and J by 5 bases, with 11 bases left in between. CDR3 in amino acids: CASSQGGGWYGYTF. Here the CDR3 DNA reads TGCGCCAGCAGCCAAGGGGGCGGCTGGTATGGCTACACCTTC.

The chain uses TRBV9 and TRBJ1-1; 7 bases agree with TRBD1. This CDR3 comprises 15 residues. Germline CDR1 reads SGDLS; CDR2 reads YYNGEE. The ends lost 4 bases at V and 2 bases at J; junction bases unmatched: 8. Written as DNA, the CDR3 is TGTGCCAGCAGCAAGACTGGGACAGAAAACACTGAAGCTTTCTTT. Amino acids: CASSKTGTENTEAFF.

The chain combines TRBV2 with TRBJ2-1, with D unresolved. The CDR3 sequence is 16 residues long. The germline V gene encodes CDR1 SNHLY and CDR2 FYNNEI. The V and J ends lost 1 base and 4 bases respectively, with 14 bases between them. This CDR3 is CASSEGWATAYNEQFF. As DNA, the CDR3 is TGTGCCAGCAGTGAAGGTTGGGCGACGGCGTACAATGAGCAGTTCTTC.

In nucleotides, the CDR3 is TGCACCCCAGACAGGGGCACCCAATCAACTAATGAAAAACTGTTTTTT. Translation: CTPDRGTQSTNEKLFF. J is TRBJ1-4 and V is TRBV1; TRBD1, the table's D call, lacks a check against the DNA. TRBV1 is a recognized pseudogene. This CDR3 contains 16 residues.

This chain joins TRBV5-4 and TRBJ2-1; 8 bases map to TRBD2. CDR1 SGHNT and CDR2 YYREEE come from the germline V gene (reference sequence). The J segment lost 5 bases and the V segment lost 7 bases, leaving 5 bases of the junction unmatched. This CDR3 is 13 amino acids long. CDR3 loop: CASSGGDHNEQFF. The CDR3 region has the DNA TGTGCCAGCTCCGGGGGGGACCACAATGAGCAGTTCTTC.

The J gene is TRBJ2-1, the V gene TRBV4-3, with D hard to call. Trimming pared 5 bases from V and 5 bases from J, leaving 10 bases between. This CDR3 spans 13 amino acids. The germline gives CDR1 LGHNA, CDR2 YSLEER. The DNA of the CDR3 is TGCGCCAGCAGCGCCCTTGAGGACAATGAGCAGTTCTTC. Translation gives CASSALEDNEQFF.